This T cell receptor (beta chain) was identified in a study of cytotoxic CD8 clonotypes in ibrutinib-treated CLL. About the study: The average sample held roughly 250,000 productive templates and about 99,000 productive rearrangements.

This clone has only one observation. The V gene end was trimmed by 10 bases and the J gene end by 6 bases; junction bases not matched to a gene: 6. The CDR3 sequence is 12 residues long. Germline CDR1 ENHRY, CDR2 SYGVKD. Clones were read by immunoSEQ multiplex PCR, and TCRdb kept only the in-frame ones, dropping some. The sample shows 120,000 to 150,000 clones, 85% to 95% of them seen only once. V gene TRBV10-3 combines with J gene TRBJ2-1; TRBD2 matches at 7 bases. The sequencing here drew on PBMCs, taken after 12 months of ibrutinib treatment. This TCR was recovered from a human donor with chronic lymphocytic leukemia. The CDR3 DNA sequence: TGTGCCAGCGGACTAGTCGCCAATGAGCAGTTCTTC. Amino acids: CASGLVANEQFF.